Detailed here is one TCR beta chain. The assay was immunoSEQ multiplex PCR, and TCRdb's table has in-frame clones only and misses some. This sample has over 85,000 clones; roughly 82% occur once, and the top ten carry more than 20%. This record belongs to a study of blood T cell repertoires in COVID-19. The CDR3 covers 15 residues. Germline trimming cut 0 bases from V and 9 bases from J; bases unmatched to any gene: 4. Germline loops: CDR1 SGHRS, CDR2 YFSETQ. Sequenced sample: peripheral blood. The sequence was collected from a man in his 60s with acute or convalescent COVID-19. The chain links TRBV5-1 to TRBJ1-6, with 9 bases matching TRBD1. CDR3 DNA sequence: TGCGCCAGCAGCTTGGTGACAGGGGGGGGTTCACCCCTCCACTTT. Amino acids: CASSLVTGGGSPLHF. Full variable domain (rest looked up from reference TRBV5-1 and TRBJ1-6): KAGVTQTPRYLIKTRGQQVTLSCSPISGHRSVSWYQQTPGQGLQFLFEYFSETQRNKGNFPGRFSGRQFSNSRSEMNVSTLELGDSALYLCASSLVTGGGSPLHFGNGTRLTVT.